These 25 T cell receptor beta chains were all obtained from the same sample, sequenced in a study of blood T cell repertoires in COVID-19. TCRdb's copy holds only in-frame clones and misses some; the assay was immunoSEQ multiplex PCR. The data hold some 100,000 clones, with 75% to 90% observed a single time. Sequencing was done on a sample of peripheral blood. These receptors were collected from a woman in her 70s with active or convalescent COVID-19.

The chain employs TRBV28 and TRBJ2-1, with D perhaps TRBD2 (6 bases). Germline V lookup: CDR1 MDHEN, CDR2 SYDVKM. The CDR3 loop spans 15 amino acids. V was pared by 8 bases and J by 4 bases, with 18 bases between. The DNA of the CDR3 is TGTGCCAGCCTAGGGACTCCCAAGAGGTACAATGAGCAGTTCTTC. This encodes CASLGTPKRYNEQFF.

This clone was detected only once. The chain uses TRBV4-2 and TRBJ2-3; TRBD2 aligns across 11 bases. The CDR3 spans 18 residues. J lost 1 base, V lost 1 base, and 7 bases had no gene match. Germline loops: CDR1 LGHNA, CDR2 YNFKEQ. The CDR3 nucleotides are TGTGCCAGCAGCCAAGGCTCGGCGGGACTAGCGGGCACAGATACGCAGTATTTT. The encoded protein is CASSQGSAGLAGTDTQYF.

This clone has just a few counts. This rearrangement joins TRBV7-8 to TRBJ1-6, with D maybe TRBD1 (6 bases). The CDR3 contains 13 residues. Trimming removed 5 bases at V and 8 bases at J, with 10 bases between. CDR1 is SGHVS, CDR2 FQNEAQ, per germline. The CDR3 DNA follows: TGTGCCAGCAGCCCCAGGGGAGATTCACCCCTCCACTTT. Its protein is CASSPRGDSPLHF. The full variable domain, rest sourced from reference TRBV7-8 and TRBJ1-6, is GAGVSQSPRYKVAKRGQDVALRCDPISGHVSLFWYQQALGQGPEFLTYFQNEAQLDKSGLPSDRFFAERPEGSVSTLKIQRTQQEDSAVYLCASSPRGDSPLHFGNGTRLTVT.

The chain employs TRBV27 and TRBJ2-7, with D maybe TRBD2 (6 bases). The CDR3 loop spans 15 amino acids. Germline values: CDR1 MNHEY, CDR2 SMNVEV (reference sequence). Trimming removed 3 bases at V and 5 bases at J, with 17 bases between. The CDR3 coding sequence is TGTGCCAGCAGTTTTTCGTCGGCTAGCGTCCACGAGCAGTACTTC. This gives the protein CASSFSSASVHEQYF.

The V gene is TRBV5-4, the J gene TRBJ2-1; no firm D call. V lost 5 bases and J lost 4, with 7 bases in between. This CDR3 has 12 amino acids. Germline V gives CDR1 SGHNT, CDR2 YYREEE (reference sequence). In nucleotides, the CDR3 is TGTGCCAGCAGTCAATTTTACAATGAGCAGTTCTTC. Residues: CASSQFYNEQFF.

The chain combines TRBV7-8 with TRBJ2-7, with 12 positions matching TRBD1. Germline CDR1 is SGHVS and CDR2 is FQNEAQ. V lost 5 bases to trimming and J lost 3 bases; unmatched junction nucleotides: 5. The CDR3 has 15 amino acids. CDR3 nucleotides: TGTGCCAGCAGCCCTGGGACAGGGGGCCTCTACGAGCAGTACTTC. The encoded protein is CASSPGTGGLYEQYF.

The V gene is TRBV7-3, the J gene TRBJ1-1; D not resolved. The CDR3 totals 13 residues. Trimming stripped 2 bases from V and 3 bases from J, with 7 bases between. Germline-derived CDR1 and CDR2 are SGHTA and FQGTGA. CDR3 loop: CASSLRRDTEAFF. The CDR3 DNA reads TGTGCCAGCAGCTTACGACGGGACACTGAAGCTTTCTTT.

The rearrangement uses TRBV12-3 or TRBV12-4 and TRBJ2-7; D is uncertain. The CDR3 is 11 residues long. Deletions cut 6 bases from V and 3 bases from J, with 6 bases between. The CDR3 bases are TGTGCCAGCAGATACAACTACGAGCAGTACTTC. It translates to CASRYNYEQYF.

The chain combines TRBV10-3 with TRBJ2-1; 10 bases line up with TRBD2. CDR1 ENHRY and CDR2 SYGVKD come from the germline V gene. Losses at the gene ends were 4 bases for V and 7 bases for J; bases not matched to a gene: 13. The CDR3 extends over 17 amino acids. CDR3 amino acids: CAISARLAGAGGNEQFF. CDR3 bases: TGTGCCATCAGTGCCCGGCTAGCGGGGGCGGGGGGGAATGAGCAGTTCTTC.

This clone was counted only a few times. The chain recombines TRBV18 with TRBJ1-5, with D unresolved. CDR1 and CDR2 from the germline V gene are KGHSH and LQKENI. CDR3 length equals 18 residues. V was trimmed by 0 bases and J by 2 bases, leaving 17 bases between them. The CDR3 loop is CASSPPSQLGSGNQPQHF. CDR3 DNA: TGTGCCAGCTCACCACCTTCACAGTTGGGTAGTGGCAATCAGCCCCAGCATTTT.

The chain couples TRBV4-1 to TRBJ2-2; TRBD2 is a possible D gene (7 bases). The CDR3 is made up of 16 amino acids. Germline CDR1 and CDR2: MGHRA and YSYEKL. Trimming took off 3 bases at V and 4 bases at J, with 15 bases between the two ends. CDR3 protein: CASSHGRGGFTGELFF. CDR3 DNA sequence: TGCGCCAGCAGCCATGGGAGGGGGGGCTTCACCGGGGAGCTGTTTTTT.

This clone was recorded only once. The J gene is TRBJ1-1, the V gene TRBV27; 7 bases align to TRBD1. This CDR3 has 14 residues. The V and J ends lost 5 bases and 7 bases, in that order; junction bases with no gene match: 10. Per germline, CDR1 MNHEY and CDR2 SMNVEV (reference sequence). CDR3 loop: CASSHRGERHEAFF. In nucleotides, the CDR3 is TGTGCCAGCAGTCACAGGGGAGAAAGGCATGAAGCTTTCTTT.

This chain connects TRBV28 to TRBJ1-2, with 8 bases aligning to TRBD1. Germline V CDR1 and CDR2: MDHEN, SYDVKM. The CDR3 loop spans 14 amino acids. Trimming took 6 bases from V and 3 from J; bases not matched to a gene: 6. CDR3 region: CASSQGQGHYGYTF. CDR3 DNA: TGTGCCAGCAGCCAAGGACAGGGACACTATGGCTACACCTTC.

The chain has TRBV9 and TRBJ1-3; 10 nucleotides line up with TRBD1. V gave up 4 bases and J gave up 0 bases; unmatched junction bases: 4. The CDR3 extends over 16 amino acids. Germline values: CDR1 SGDLS, CDR2 YYNGEE. In nucleotides, the CDR3 is TGTGCCAGCAGCTTAGGACAGGGGGTCTCTGGAAACACCATATATTTT. Protein product: CASSLGQGVSGNTIYF.

The chain combines TRBV15 with TRBJ2-2, with 12 positions matching TRBD2. Losses at the gene ends were 9 bases for V and 1 base for J; bases not matched to a gene: 9. CDR3 size: 17 residues. CDR1 and CDR2 (germline): LNHNV, YYDKDF (reference sequence). DNA for the CDR3: TGTGCCACTCGGGGGCTAGCGGGAGGGTTGAACACCGGGGAGCTGTTTTTT. Its translation: CATRGLAGGLNTGELFF. Full variable domain (outside the CDR3, taken from reference TRBV15 and TRBJ2-2): DAMVIQNPRYQVTQFGKPVTLSCSQTLNHNVMYWYQQKSSQAPKLLFHYYDKDFNNEADTPDNFQSRRPNTSFCFLDIRSPGLGDTAMYLCATRGLAGGLNTGELFFGEGSRLTVL.

This clone was seen more than once but under ten times. The chain employs TRBV6-5 and TRBJ2-7, with 8 bases that match TRBD2. Trimming at V came to 6 bases and at J to 2 bases, leaving 9 bases not matched to a gene. The CDR3 is made up of 15 amino acids. CDR1 MNHEY and CDR2 SVGAGI come from the germline V gene. Here the CDR3 DNA reads TGTGCCAGCAGCGCAACTAGCGGTACCCCCTACGAGCAGTACTTC. It is translated as CASSATSGTPYEQYF.

This clone was seen a single time. CDR3 loop: CASSLRPSGGSNEQFF. CDR3 nucleotides: TGTGCCAGCAGCTTAAGACCCAGCGGGGGTTCGAATGAGCAGTTCTTC. The V call is TRBV7-2, the J call TRBJ2-1; 8 bases are shared with TRBD2. The CDR3 length is 16 residues. CDR1 is SGHTA, CDR2 FQGNSA, per germline. Trimming cost V 2 bases and J 7 bases; bases outside gene matches: 10.

In nucleotides, the CDR3 is TGTGCCAGCGGAGGACGGATCACCAATGAGCAGTTCTTC. Amino acids: CASGGRITNEQFF. The V call is TRBV7-8, the J call TRBJ2-1, with a weak D call TRBD2 (5 bases). V was trimmed by 8 bases and J by 6 bases, leaving 14 bases between them. CDR3 length: 13 residues. Germline assignment: CDR1 SGHVS and CDR2 FQNEAQ.

This sequence joins TRBV7-8 and TRBJ1-5; D is possibly TRBD1 (5 bases). V was cut by 2 bases and J by 7 bases, with 21 bases left in between. The length of the CDR3 is 17 residues. Germline V gene sequence: CDR1 SGHVS, CDR2 FQNEAQ. The CDR3: CASSLNAVGVPRQPQHF. CDR3 coding DNA: TGTGCCAGCAGCTTAAATGCGGTAGGGGTCCCCCGGCAGCCCCAGCATTTT.

The V call is TRBV30, the J call TRBJ1-1, with TRBD1 matching over 10 bases. J gave up 9 bases and V 5 bases, and 3 bases lay outside the gene matches. Germline CDR1 and CDR2: GTSNPN and SVGIG (reference sequence). The CDR3 has 11 amino acids. CDR3 in amino acids: CAWGTGEKAFF. The CDR3 DNA follows: TGTGCCTGGGGGACAGGGGAGAAAGCTTTCTTT.

CDR3 loop: CASSLALEGTQYF. The DNA of the CDR3 is TGTGCCAGCAGCTTAGCCCTAGAGGGGACCCAGTACTTC. The chain employs TRBV11-2 and TRBJ2-5, with a tentative D call TRBD2 (5 bases). Germline lookup yields CDR1 SGHAT and CDR2 FQNNGV. The CDR3 runs 13 residues. V lost 1 base, J lost 7 bases, and 10 bases lay in between.

This clone was counted a single time. The DNA of the CDR3 is TGTGCCAGCAGCCAAGCCGGGAGGACCGGGGAGCTGTTTTTT. It encodes CASSQAGRTGELFF. V gene TRBV3-1 (or the pseudogene TRBV3-2) combines with J gene TRBJ2-2; TRBD2 matches 7 bases. Germline loops: CDR1 LGHDT, CDR2 YNNKEL (reference sequence). V lost 1 base, J lost 5 bases, and 1 base stayed unmatched. The CDR3 covers 14 residues.

The chain combines TRBV7-6 with TRBJ2-1; D remains unclear. The CDR3 loop spans 13 amino acids. With 5 bases removed from V and 4 bases from J, the gap between germline ends came to 9 bases. CDR1 SGHVS and CDR2 FNYEAQ come from the germline V gene. DNA for the CDR3: TGTGCCAGCAGCCCCCAGATATACAATGAGCAGTTCTTC. Its protein product is CASSPQIYNEQFF.

The chain links TRBV27 to TRBJ2-1; 7 bases are shared with TRBD2. The V segment lost 5 bases and the J segment 0 bases; nucleotides outside the gene matches: 7. CDR1 MNHEY and CDR2 SMNVEV come from the germline V gene (reference sequence). This CDR3 is 16 amino acids long. The chain's CDR3 is CASSTSAGSSYNEQFF. The CDR3 bases are TGTGCCAGCAGTACCTCAGCGGGAAGCTCCTACAATGAGCAGTTCTTC.

The J gene is TRBJ2-5, the V gene TRBV5-1; D gene ambiguous. The CDR3 length is 14 residues. From germline, CDR1 is SGHRS and CDR2 YFSETQ. The ends were cut back, 0 bases at V and 1 base at J, with 7 bases in the middle. The CDR3 region is CASSLDPGQETQYF. The CDR3 nucleotides read TGCGCCAGCAGCTTGGATCCGGGCCAAGAGACCCAGTACTTC.